This T cell receptor (beta chain) stems from a study of identical twins. Study conclusions and caveats: The abundant beta clonotypes from cord blood had fewer insertions, and memory repertoires had none of this. Findings depended on cross-sectional statistics rather than tracking the same donors. Out-of-frame beta chain sequences displayed weaker excess sharing between twins.

The CDR3 extends over 16 amino acids. Per the germline V gene, CDR1 is SQVTM and CDR2 is ANQGSEA. The V end was cut by 2 bases, the J end by 2 bases, with 18 bases between. A universal primer site arose from template switching, and cDNA bore unique molecular identifiers. TCRdb re-derived calls from the 5' RACE reads in MiXCR, one entry per CDR3 protein. The table shows 1.5 million to 2 million distinct CDR3 sequences, with around a third occurring only once. On this clonotype: Its antigen remains unidentified.

Sample: cord blood. The gene calls are TRBV29-1 and TRBJ2-5; perhaps TRBD1 as D (5 bases). The sequence was obtained from a newborn girl in good health. The CDR3 loop reads CSVEPQGPPVQETQYF. For the CDR3, the DNA is TGCAGCGTTGAACCTCAGGGCCCACCCGTACAAGAGACCCAGTACTTC.